Presented here are 11 T cell receptor beta chains from one specimen sequenced in a study of CD4 T cells in relation to SARS-CoV-2 and coronaviruses. The assay was immunoSEQ multiplex PCR, and TCRdb's table has in-frame clones only and misses some. The sample gives 25,000 or so clones, 70% to 80% of which show up once; around 13% is in the top ten. CD4+ T cells from unexposed donors were obtained before the COVID-19 pandemic (2011-2018). Isolation of CD4+ T cells took place after nine to ten days in culture. Their antigens remain unidentified. The specimen was CD4+ T cells from PBMCs, cultured in vitro. Receptor source: a human donor in good health.

The rearrangement joins TRBV21-1 to TRBJ1-4; the listed D gene, TRBD1, was not tested against the DNA. TRBV21-1 is flagged as a pseudogene. CDR3 length: 15 amino acids. The chain's CDR3 is CASSKAGAANEKLFF. The CDR3 DNA is TGTGCCAGCAGCAAAGCTGGGGCCGCTAATGAAAAACTGTTTTTT.

This clone occurred a few times. This chain uses TRBV7-2 with TRBJ1-2, with unresolved D. Trimming removed 1 base from V and 3 bases from J, with 3 bases in between. CDR1 is SGHTA, CDR2 FQGNSA, per germline. The CDR3 length is 12 residues. The DNA for the CDR3 is TGTGCCAGCAGCTTAGGGGACTATGGCTACACCTTC. It specifies CASSLGDYGYTF.

J is TRBJ2-5 and V is TRBV19; TRBD2 agrees at 12 bases. This CDR3 comprises 15 residues. Per germline, CDR1 LNHDA and CDR2 SQIVND (reference sequence). J gave up 5 bases and V 6 bases, and 7 bases lay outside the gene matches. The CDR3 sequence: CASSQASGRGETQYF. The CDR3 bases are TGTGCCAGTAGCCAAGCTAGCGGGAGGGGGGAGACCCAGTACTTC.

The chain is built from TRBV27 and TRBJ2-7; D remains unclear. The germline V gene has CDR1 MNHEY and CDR2 SMNVEV (reference sequence). The CDR3 has 14 residues. The V end was cut by 7 bases, the J end by 3 bases, with 16 bases between. For the CDR3, the DNA is TGTGCCAGCAAATTGGGCAGGTGGAGCTACGAGCAGTACTTC. Residues: CASKLGRWSYEQYF.

In its sample, this clone was seen a few times. V usage is TRBV2 and J usage is TRBJ1-4, with D perhaps TRBD1 (5 bases). CDR1 and CDR2 (germline): SNHLY, FYNNEI. The ends were cut back, 6 bases at V and 6 bases at J, with 14 bases in the middle. This CDR3 has 14 residues. The CDR3 nucleotides read TGTGCCAGCAGCGGGGACGAGAACTATGAAAAACTGTTTTTT. Its protein product is CASSGDENYEKLFF.

This clone showed up just once. This CDR3 is CASSFPDHYTEAFF. CDR3 DNA sequence: TGTGCCAGCAGTTTCCCCGACCATTACACTGAAGCTTTCTTT. The rearrangement links TRBV28 to TRBJ1-1; the D is unclear. CDR3 size: 14 residues. Trimming removed 3 bases at V and 3 bases at J, with 11 bases between. Germline V gene data show CDR1 as MDHEN and CDR2 as SYDVKM.

This chain joins TRBV6-6 and TRBJ2-7; D is uncertain. Germline loops: CDR1 MNHNY, CDR2 SVGAGI (reference sequence). This CDR3 spans 13 amino acids. V was clipped by 4 bases and J by 0 bases, with 7 bases between them. The CDR3 is CASSFGPSYEQYF. CDR3 bases: TGTGCCAGCAGTTTCGGTCCCTCCTACGAGCAGTACTTC.

The rearrangement links TRBV20-1 to TRBJ2-1; TRBD2 matches 7 bases. Per the germline V gene, CDR1 is DFQATT and CDR2 is SNEGSKA (reference sequence). The CDR3 length is 14 residues. With 4 bases clipped from V and 7 bases from J, the junction kept 10 bases outside the gene matches. The CDR3 is CSANDAGAGNEQFF. In nucleotides, the CDR3 is TGCAGTGCTAATGATGCGGGAGCGGGGAATGAGCAGTTCTTC.

V is TRBV4-1 and J is TRBJ2-1, with D maybe TRBD2 (6 bases). Trimming cost V 1 base and J 0 bases, with 13 bases left between them. The V gene's germline CDR1 is MGHRA and CDR2 YSYEKL. The CDR3 totals 17 residues. DNA for the CDR3: TGCGCCAGCAGCCAAGGTATTATGGGGGGCTCCTACAATGAGCAGTTCTTC. This translates into CASSQGIMGGSYNEQFF.

The V gene is TRBV28, the J gene TRBJ1-2; the D gene is possibly TRBD1 (5 bases). In germline, CDR1 is MDHEN, CDR2 SYDVKM. This CDR3 has 13 amino acids. The germline V and J ends were trimmed by 5 bases and 3 bases, with 10 bases remaining between them. The CDR3 loop reads CASSPSGYYGYTF. In DNA form, the CDR3 reads TGTGCCAGCAGTCCTTCAGGGTACTATGGCTACACCTTC.

This rearrangement joins TRBV5-5 to TRBJ2-7, with 9 bases that match TRBD2. The CDR3 totals 17 residues. CDR1 is SGHKS, CDR2 YYEKEE, per germline (reference sequence). V trimming: 0 bases; J trimming: 2 bases; junction bases outside the gene matches: 9. The CDR3: CASSLASGAFNTYEQYF. The CDR3, as DNA: TGTGCCAGCAGCTTGGCTAGCGGGGCATTCAATACCTACGAGCAGTACTTC. Full variable domain (remainder filled in from reference TRBV5-5 and TRBJ2-7): DAGVTQSPTHLIKTRGQQVTLRCSPISGHKSVSWYQQVLGQGPQFIFQYYEKEERGRGNFPDRFSARQFPNYSSELNVNALLLGDSALYLCASSLASGAFNTYEQYFGPGTRLTVT.